The 31 T cell receptor beta chains below come from one sample, sequenced in a study of T cell responses to AZD1222 COVID-19 vaccine. Libraries were prepared by immunoSEQ multiplex PCR; TCRdb keeps only in-frame clonotypes and omits some of them. The sample comprises almost 55,000 clones, approximately 79% of which are singletons, and 10% rests with the top ten. Specimen: peripheral blood, collected on day 0 of AZD1222 vaccination. The receptors stem from an adult in good health.

The rearrangement uses TRBV23-1 and TRBJ1-3; 7 bases match TRBD1. TRBV23-1 is assigned to the ORF class and has an uncertain function. The length of the CDR3 is 16 residues. V shed 0 bases, J shed 0 bases, and the junction held 2 bases outside the gene matches. CDR3 bases: TGCGCCAGCAGTCAATCCGGACAGGACTCTGGAAACACCATATATTTT. Amino acids: CASSQSGQDSGNTIYF.

This clone was recorded a few times. This chain uses TRBV5-1 with TRBJ2-2; weak D call: TRBD2 (6 bases). V dropped 4 bases and J dropped 5 bases, with 15 bases sitting between them. Per the germline V gene, CDR1 is SGHRS and CDR2 is YFSETQ. The CDR3 runs 15 residues. This chain's CDR3 is CASSPVGGKTGELFF. Written as DNA, the CDR3 is TGCGCCAGCAGCCCCGTGGGAGGCAAAACCGGGGAGCTGTTTTTT.

The rearrangement links TRBV5-8 to TRBJ1-1; no reliable D call. The CDR3 has 14 residues. Per germline, CDR1 SGHTS and CDR2 YDEGEE. V was cut by 0 bases and J by 1 base, with 7 bases left in between. Here the CDR3 reads CASSLGRPNTEAFF. The DNA for the CDR3 is TGTGCCAGCAGCTTGGGGCGCCCGAACACTGAAGCTTTCTTT.

The chain carries TRBV5-1 and TRBJ2-5; 8 nucleotides agree with TRBD1. Per germline, CDR1 SGHRS and CDR2 YFSETQ. This CDR3 comprises 15 residues. The J segment lost 3 bases and the V segment lost 6 bases, leaving 10 bases of the junction unmatched. The CDR3 DNA is TGCGCCAGCAACAGGGCAGGGGGCGGGAAAGAGACCCAGTACTTC. This gives the protein CASNRAGGGKETQYF.

This clone was seen a single time. The gene calls are TRBV7-9 and TRBJ2-7, with D perhaps TRBD1 (5 bases). Trimming left V 5 bases short and J 3 bases short, with 17 bases between. Germline V gives CDR1 SEHNR, CDR2 FQNEAQ (reference sequence). This CDR3 spans 15 amino acids. The CDR3 sequence is CASSQDTASLYEQYF. CDR3 sequence (DNA): TGTGCCAGCAGCCAGGACACCGCATCTCTCTACGAGCAGTACTTC.

CDR3 amino acids: CASSSQTVGMNTEAFF. The CDR3 DNA sequence: TGTGCCAGCAGCTCCCAGACAGTCGGGATGAACACTGAAGCTTTCTTT. The rearrangement links TRBV5-5 to TRBJ1-1; weak D call: TRBD1 (5 bases). This CDR3 is 16 amino acids long. Germline CDR1 reads SGHKS; CDR2 reads YYEKEE (reference sequence). V dropped 3 bases and J dropped 0 bases, with 15 bases sitting between them.

The chain has TRBV5-1 and TRBJ2-3; 9 bases map to TRBD1. V shed 3 bases and J 0 bases; nucleotides not matched to a gene: 8. The CDR3 runs to 17 residues. Germline V gene sequence: CDR1 SGHRS, CDR2 YFSETQ. CDR3 DNA sequence: TGCGCCAGCAGCTCCCGATTTGGGACAGGGAGCACAGATACGCAGTATTTT. Translating it yields CASSSRFGTGSTDTQYF.

This rearrangement joins TRBV29-1 to TRBJ1-2; D is ambiguous. The V gene lost 4 bases and the J gene lost 6 bases, with 6 bases spanning the gap. Germline V gives CDR1 SQVTM, CDR2 ANQGSEA. The length of the CDR3 is 10 residues. The CDR3 protein is CSVGLDGYTF. CDR3 coding DNA: TGCAGCGTTGGACTAGATGGCTACACCTTC. Full variable domain (outside the CDR3, taken from reference TRBV29-1 and TRBJ1-2): SAVISQKPSRDICQRGTSLTIQCQVDSQVTMMFWYRQQPGQSLTLIATANQGSEATYESGFVIDKFPISRPNLTFSTLTVSNMSPEDSSIYLCSVGLDGYTFGSGTRLTVV.

This chain uses TRBV14 with TRBJ2-1; 9 bases map to TRBD2. The CDR3 runs to 14 residues. Per the germline V gene, CDR1 is SGHDN and CDR2 is FVKESK. Trimming at V came to 9 bases and at J to 8 bases, leaving 11 bases not matched to a gene. The CDR3 loop is CASRALAGFDEQFF. In nucleotides, the CDR3 is TGTGCCAGTAGAGCGCTAGCGGGATTCGATGAGCAGTTCTTC.

The CDR3 spells CASSVNRGRETQYF. The CDR3, as DNA: TGTGCCAGCAGTGTTAACAGGGGGCGTGAGACCCAGTACTTC. The chain uses TRBV27 and TRBJ2-5, with 9 nucleotides matching TRBD1. The CDR3 extends over 14 amino acids. V lost 5 bases, J lost 5 bases, and 6 bases stayed unmatched. Germline V gives CDR1 MNHEY, CDR2 SMNVEV (reference sequence).

The CDR3 reads CASSPGQPSYEQYF. The CDR3 nucleotides read TGTGCCAGCAGCCCCGGACAGCCCTCCTACGAGCAGTACTTC. The chain uses TRBV7-9 and TRBJ2-7; maybe TRBD1 (6 bases). The CDR3 is 14 amino acids. Germline values: CDR1 SEHNR, CDR2 FQNEAQ (reference sequence). Trimming pared 5 bases from V and 0 bases from J, leaving 11 bases between.

This clone is deemed medium-sized. The chain employs TRBV5-1 and TRBJ1-1; D uncertain. Germline CDR1 SGHRS, CDR2 YFSETQ. Deletions cut 4 bases from V and 5 bases from J, with 12 bases between. The CDR3 runs 13 residues. The CDR3 spells CASSRERWTEAFF. CDR3 bases: TGCGCCAGCAGCCGGGAACGGTGGACTGAAGCTTTCTTT. The entire variable domain, with the rest obtained from reference TRBV5-1 and TRBJ1-1, is as follows: KAGVTQTPRYLIKTRGQQVTLSCSPISGHRSVSWYQQTPGQGLQFLFEYFSETQRNKGNFPGRFSGRQFSNSRSEMNVSTLELGDSALYLCASSRERWTEAFFGQGTRLTVV.

The chain couples TRBV24-1 to TRBJ2-5; 12 bases map to TRBD2. This CDR3 is built from 16 residues. Germline assignment: CDR1 KGHDR and CDR2 SFDVKD. V dropped 1 base and J dropped 2; count of bases not matched to a gene: 1. The CDR3 DNA follows: TGTGCCACCAGTGATTTTGGGACTAGCGGGCAAGAGACCCAGTACTTC. Amino acids: CATSDFGTSGQETQYF.

The rearrangement links TRBV29-1 to TRBJ1-2; D call uncertain. The V end lost 7 bases, the J end lost 4 bases, and 10 bases lay between the germline ends. The V gene's germline CDR1 is SQVTM and CDR2 ANQGSEA. This CDR3 comprises 11 residues. CDR3 amino acids: CSAQEGYGYTF. In DNA, the CDR3 is TGCAGCGCCCAGGAGGGCTATGGCTACACCTTC.

As regards this clone: The junction departs from the called germline gene at one end, perhaps through a read error. The chain carries TRBV4-2 and TRBJ2-7; 13 bases align to TRBD2. CDR1 is LGHNA and CDR2 is YNFKEQ in the germline V gene. The CDR3 covers 15 residues. CDR3 bases: TGTGCCAGCAGCCAATACGAAGGGACTAGCGGGATCCCCGACTTC. Protein: CASSQYEGTSGIPDF.

The gene calls are TRBV5-6 and TRBJ2-5, with unresolved D. Germline V gene lookup returns CDR1 SGHDT and CDR2 YYEEEE. The CDR3 totals 13 residues. V was trimmed by 5 bases and J by 2 bases, leaving 10 bases between them. Here the CDR3 reads CASSFTWQETQYF. CDR3 DNA: TGTGCCAGCAGTTTCACCTGGCAAGAGACCCAGTACTTC.

In this sample, this clone turned up once. The rearrangement joins TRBV12-5 to TRBJ1-5; no clear D. The CDR3 contains 15 residues. CDR1 is LGHNT, CDR2 FRNRAP, per germline. Trimming cost V 6 bases and J 5 bases, with 17 bases left between them. The CDR3 bases are TGTGCTAGTGGGGGCGGCTACCAGAGAGATCAGCCCCAGCATTTT. Translated, it gives CASGGGYQRDQPQHF.

The V gene is TRBV27, the J gene TRBJ1-5; 7 nucleotides agree with TRBD1. V shed 2 bases, J shed 2 bases, and the junction held 6 bases outside the gene matches. The CDR3 covers 16 residues. The germline CDR1 and CDR2 sequences are MNHEY and SMNVEV (reference sequence). CDR3 nucleotides: TGTGCCAGCAGTTTAAGACAGGGAGGGCGCAATCAGCCCCAGCATTTT. Its protein is CASSLRQGGRNQPQHF.

The V gene is TRBV7-2, the J gene TRBJ2-3; D ambiguous. The CDR3 is 13 amino acids. Germline V lookup: CDR1 SGHTA, CDR2 FQGNSA. V lost 0 bases, J lost 1 base, and 2 bases lay in between. Here the CDR3 DNA reads TGTGCCAGCAGCTTAGCACGCACAGATACGCAGTATTTT. Amino acid sequence: CASSLARTDTQYF.

J is TRBJ2-7 and V is TRBV9, with D unresolved. The length of the CDR3 is 13 residues. Germline V CDR1 and CDR2: SGDLS, YYNGEE. Trimming left V 0 bases short and J 5 bases short, with 9 bases between. CDR3: CASSVGPDHEQYF. DNA for the CDR3: TGTGCCAGCAGCGTAGGCCCGGACCACGAGCAGTACTTC. The complete variable domain, with remaining parts taken from reference TRBV9 and TRBJ2-7, reads DSGVTQTPKHLITATGQRVTLRCSPRSGDLSVYWYQQSLDQGLQFLIQYYNGEERAKGNILERFSAQQFPDLHSELNLSSLELGDSALYFCASSVGPDHEQYFGPGTRLTVT.

This chain connects TRBV21-1 to TRBJ2-2; the D call in the table, TRBD1, was not verified against the DNA. TRBV21-1 is annotated as a pseudogene. The CDR3 covers 15 residues. DNA of the CDR3: TGTGCCAGCAGGAATCTCGCAGGCTTGACCGGGGAGCTGTTTTTT. Its protein product is CASRNLAGLTGELFF.

The chain employs TRBV20-1 and TRBJ1-3; D uncertain. Looked up from germline, CDR1 is DFQATT and CDR2 is SNEGSKA (reference sequence). V was trimmed by 3 bases and J by 4 bases, leaving 7 bases between them. There are 12 residues in the CDR3. The chain's CDR3 is CSASLGGNTIYF. The CDR3 DNA sequence: TGCAGTGCTAGTTTGGGGGGAAACACCATATATTTT.

The rearrangement links TRBV24-1 to TRBJ2-6, with a weak D call TRBD2 (6 bases). The CDR3 runs to 13 residues. The germline gives CDR1 KGHDR, CDR2 SFDVKD. The CDR3 DNA follows: TGTGCTGCGGGACGCTCTGGGGCCAACGTCCTGACTTTC. It yields the protein CAAGRSGANVLTF.

V is TRBV25-1 and J is TRBJ2-1; D unresolved. Trimming pared 2 bases from V and 4 bases from J, leaving 9 bases between. The CDR3 sequence is 14 residues long. Germline V CDR1 and CDR2: MGHDK, SYGVNS. The CDR3 reads CASSEIGLYNEQFF. The CDR3 nucleotides read TGTGCCAGCAGTGAAATAGGCCTATACAATGAGCAGTTCTTC.

The rearrangement links TRBV25-1 to TRBJ1-1, with D perhaps matching TRBD1 (6 bases). From germline, CDR1 is MGHDK and CDR2 SYGVNS. Trimming pared 6 bases from V and 0 bases from J, leaving 17 bases between. This CDR3 contains 16 residues. In DNA, the CDR3 is TGTGCCAGCAGGACAACAGGGTGGACCATGAACACTGAAGCTTTCTTT. This codes for CASRTTGWTMNTEAFF.

The genes are TRBV6-1 and TRBJ1-4, with no clear D. Trimming removed 2 bases from V and 4 bases from J, with 8 bases in between. Germline CDR1 MNHNS, CDR2 SASEGT. CDR3 length equals 14 residues. The CDR3 loop reads CASSELGFNEKLFF. For the CDR3, the DNA is TGTGCCAGCAGTGAATTGGGATTTAATGAAAAACTGTTTTTT.

In regard to this clone: One junction end disagrees with the germline gene, perhaps due to a read error. The J gene is TRBJ2-1, the V gene TRBV2; 11 positions agree with TRBD2. CDR1 is SNHLY and CDR2 is FYNNEI in the germline V gene. The CDR3 extends over 12 amino acids. CDR3 residues: CASSEQLAGVIF. CDR3 nucleotides: TGTGCCAGCAGTGAACAACTAGCGGGAGTCATCTTC.

The CDR3 reads CASSLPGTGYGYTF. In DNA form, the CDR3 reads TGTGCCAGCAGCCTCCCCGGGACAGGCTATGGCTACACCTTC. The V and J genes are TRBV7-2 and TRBJ1-2; 8 bases align to TRBD1. The germline V gene has CDR1 SGHTA and CDR2 FQGNSA. This CDR3 is 14 amino acids long. The V gene end was trimmed by 5 bases and the J gene end by 4 bases; junction bases not matched to a gene: 6.

In its sample, this clone was seen once. V usage is TRBV29-1 and J usage is TRBJ1-1; no clear D gene. From germline, CDR1 is SQVTM and CDR2 ANQGSEA. V dropped 4 bases and J dropped 7 bases, with 16 bases sitting between them. This CDR3 is 13 amino acids long. CDR3 nucleotides: TGCAGCGTTGTGAGGTCCTCGGGGAATGAAGCTTTCTTT. Its protein product is CSVVRSSGNEAFF.

V gene TRBV7-9 combines with J gene TRBJ1-2, with 7 bases fitting TRBD1. The J segment lost 3 bases and the V segment lost 5 bases, leaving 9 bases of the junction unmatched. Germline-derived CDR1 and CDR2 are SEHNR and FQNEAQ (reference sequence). This CDR3 comprises 15 residues. The CDR3 nucleotides read TGTGCCAGCAGCCAATGGGACAGAAATTACTATGGCTACACCTTC. Amino acid sequence: CASSQWDRNYYGYTF.

This sequence joins TRBV2 and TRBJ1-6; TRBD1 aligns across 7 bases. Germline CDR1 reads SNHLY; CDR2 reads FYNNEI. CDR3 size: 15 residues. V dropped 6 bases and J dropped 5; count of bases not matched to a gene: 7. CDR3 sequence: CASRPQGNNNSPLHF. In DNA, the CDR3 is TGTGCCAGCAGGCCACAGGGGAATAATAATTCACCCCTCCACTTT. The variable domain in full, completed from reference TRBV2 and TRBJ1-6, reads EPEVTQTPSHQVTQMGQEVILRCVPISNHLYFYWYRQILGQKVEFLVSFYNNEISEKSEIFDDQFSVERPDGSNFTLKIRSTKLEDSAMYFCASRPQGNNNSPLHFGNGTRLTVT.